This T cell receptor (beta chain) was observed in a study of molecular identifiers for immune sequencing clone quantification. Study-level background: With replicates, the RNA of approximately 22,000 or 94,000 naive CD8 cells was split five ways and four were sequenced. Study findings and constraints: The study found clones above 20 RNA copies held over 98% of effector molecules and under 1% in naive cells.

Comment on this clonotype: Antigen: not known.

Sorting was used to obtain naive CD8 T cells (CD8+CD4-CCR7+CD45RA+). In preparing bulk TCR libraries, previously described methods and listed TCR primers were used. TCRdb re-derived calls from the PCR reads in MiXCR, one entry per CDR3 protein. The sample consists of over 550,000 distinct CDR3 sequences, about 25% of them appearing once. This sequence was found in a human donor in good health. Some libraries in this study had Jurkat cell RNA spiked in. Specimen: naive CD8+ T cells from blood, with Jurkat cell RNA spiked in. Noted subset: FACS-sorted CD8+CD4-CCR7+CD45RA+ naive T cells.

CDR3 sequence (DNA): TGTGCCAGCAGTTACTCGCTGTCTATAAAGCAGGGTGAGCAGTTCTTC. Protein product: CASSYSLSIKQGEQFF. The chain couples TRBV6-2 or TRBV6-3 to TRBJ2-1; D might be TRBD1 (5 bases). V lost 0 bases and J lost 9, with 18 bases in between. CDR3 length equals 16 residues. CDR1 and CDR2 (germline): MNHEY, SVGEGT.